Shown below are 11 T cell receptor beta chains from a single sample sequenced in a study of blood T cell repertoires in COVID-19. The data were produced by immunoSEQ multiplex PCR, yet TCRdb's version contains in-frame clones alone and is incomplete. This table has roughly 200,000 clones, 86% appearing once. The specimen sequenced was PBMCs or T cells enriched from blood (not recorded which). The receptors derive from a woman aged 40 to 50 with acute COVID-19.

The V and J genes are TRBV7-2 and TRBJ2-3, with TRBD2 matching over 9 bases. The J segment lost 3 bases and the V segment lost 0 bases, leaving 10 bases of the junction unmatched. There are 18 residues in the CDR3. Germline CDR1 and CDR2: SGHTA and FQGNSA. The CDR3 sequence: CASSLAPRLAGRTDTQYF. The CDR3 nucleotides read TGTGCCAGCAGCTTAGCGCCCCGGCTAGCGGGGAGGACAGATACGCAGTATTTT.

The J gene is TRBJ1-1, the V gene TRBV18; possible D gene TRBD1, 6 bases. With 5 bases removed from V and 6 bases from J, the gap between germline ends came to 16 bases. From germline, CDR1 is KGHSH and CDR2 LQKENI. The CDR3 is 14 amino acids. As DNA, the CDR3 is TGTGCCAGCTCAATTAACAGGGTTGGGGCTGAAGCTTTCTTT. This gives the protein CASSINRVGAEAFF. Using reference TRBV18 and TRBJ1-1 for the parts outside the CDR3, the full variable domain is NAGVMQNPRHLVRRRGQEARLRCSPMKGHSHVYWYRQLPEEGLKFMVYLQKENIIDESGMPKERFSAEFPKEGPSILRIQQVVRGDSAAYFCASSINRVGAEAFFGQGTRLTVV.

The V and J genes are TRBV2 and TRBJ2-1, with 11 bases that match TRBD1. Germline V CDR1 and CDR2: SNHLY, FYNNEI. CDR3 length equals 17 residues. V shed 11 bases, J shed 6 bases, and the junction held 18 bases outside the gene matches. The CDR3 is CADISQLGGQGANEQFF. CDR3 in DNA: TGTGCCGACATAAGTCAACTAGGTGGACAGGGGGCCAATGAGCAGTTCTTC.

The chain is built from TRBV5-4 and TRBJ2-5, with 8 bases lining up with TRBD2. V was pared by 2 bases and J by 0 bases, with 9 bases of the junction left unmatched. The CDR3 extends over 17 amino acids. In germline, CDR1 is SGHNT, CDR2 YYREEE (reference sequence). CDR3 in DNA: TGTGCCAGCAGCTTTTGGGGGGGTAGCGGGGACCAAGAGACCCAGTACTTC. This encodes CASSFWGGSGDQETQYF.

This chain connects TRBV25-1 to TRBJ1-1; 8 nucleotides align to TRBD1. V dropped 5 bases and J dropped 4; count of bases not matched to a gene: 9. Germline-derived CDR1 and CDR2 are MGHDK and SYGVNS. The CDR3 runs to 15 residues. The CDR3 spells CASSTSQGAGTEAFF. CDR3 DNA sequence: TGTGCCAGCAGTACCTCGCAGGGGGCAGGCACTGAAGCTTTCTTT.

This sequence joins TRBV11-1 and TRBJ2-7, with D maybe TRBD1 (5 bases). The CDR3 consists of 14 residues. V lost 5 bases to trimming and J lost 6 bases, with 17 bases between them. The germline gives CDR1 SGHAT, CDR2 FQDESV (reference sequence). The CDR3 region has the DNA TGTGCCAGCAGCGTGACAGCCGATAGAACCGAGCAGTACTTC. Translation: CASSVTADRTEQYF.

The V gene is TRBV9, the J gene TRBJ2-5; D is unclear. Germline-derived CDR1 and CDR2 are SGDLS and YYNGEE. Trimming left V 0 bases short and J 5 bases short, with 11 bases between. The CDR3 length is 14 residues. The CDR3 spells CASSVGPGRETQYF. CDR3 sequence (DNA): TGTGCCAGCAGCGTAGGGCCGGGTCGGGAGACCCAGTACTTC.

The rearrangement uses TRBV6-1 and TRBJ1-5, with D possibly TRBD1 on 6 matching bases. V shed 3 bases and J shed 7 bases, with 16 bases lying between them. Germline V gene lookup returns CDR1 MNHNS and CDR2 SASEGT. This CDR3 region has 15 residues. The CDR3 DNA reads as TGTGCCAGCAGTGACCAACAGGGTGGAGGACAGCCCCAGCATTTT. Amino acid sequence: CASSDQQGGGQPQHF.

The rearrangement joins TRBV9 to TRBJ1-1; D ambiguous. V lost 2 bases and J 1 base, leaving 12 bases between the germline ends. In germline, CDR1 is SGDLS, CDR2 YYNGEE. This CDR3 has 15 residues. This CDR3 is CASSVQAGENTEAFF. The CDR3 region has the DNA TGTGCCAGCAGCGTGCAGGCGGGAGAGAACACTGAAGCTTTCTTT.

The chain carries TRBV10-1 and TRBJ2-3, with 10 bases that match TRBD1. This CDR3 comprises 15 residues. The germline gives CDR1 WNHNN, CDR2 SYGVQD (reference sequence). V shed 6 bases and J 1 base; nucleotides not matched to a gene: 4. CDR3 protein: CASSPGTGGTDTQYF. The CDR3 nucleotides are TGCGCCAGCAGCCCCGGGACAGGGGGCACAGATACGCAGTATTTT.

The V call is TRBV5-1, the J call TRBJ2-2; D gene ambiguous. The germline V gene encodes CDR1 SGHRS and CDR2 YFSETQ. This CDR3 region has 12 residues. V was cut by 4 bases and J by 7 bases, with 8 bases left in between. The CDR3 nucleotides are TGCGCCAGCAGCCCGAGCCTCGGGGAGCTGTTTTTT. Protein sequence: CASSPSLGELFF.